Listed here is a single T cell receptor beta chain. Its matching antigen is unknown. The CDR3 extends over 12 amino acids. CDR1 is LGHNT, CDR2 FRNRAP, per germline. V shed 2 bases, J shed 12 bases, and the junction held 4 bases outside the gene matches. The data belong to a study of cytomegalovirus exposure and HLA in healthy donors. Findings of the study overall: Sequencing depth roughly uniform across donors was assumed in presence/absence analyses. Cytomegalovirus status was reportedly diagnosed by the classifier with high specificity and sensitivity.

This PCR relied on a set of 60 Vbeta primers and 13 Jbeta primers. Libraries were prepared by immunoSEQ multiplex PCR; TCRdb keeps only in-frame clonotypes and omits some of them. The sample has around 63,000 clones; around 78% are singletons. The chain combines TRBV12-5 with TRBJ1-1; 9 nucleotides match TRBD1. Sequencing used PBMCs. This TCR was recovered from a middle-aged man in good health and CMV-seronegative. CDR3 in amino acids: CASGLWDREPFF. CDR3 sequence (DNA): TGTGCTAGTGGTTTGTGGGACAGGGAGCCTTTCTTT.